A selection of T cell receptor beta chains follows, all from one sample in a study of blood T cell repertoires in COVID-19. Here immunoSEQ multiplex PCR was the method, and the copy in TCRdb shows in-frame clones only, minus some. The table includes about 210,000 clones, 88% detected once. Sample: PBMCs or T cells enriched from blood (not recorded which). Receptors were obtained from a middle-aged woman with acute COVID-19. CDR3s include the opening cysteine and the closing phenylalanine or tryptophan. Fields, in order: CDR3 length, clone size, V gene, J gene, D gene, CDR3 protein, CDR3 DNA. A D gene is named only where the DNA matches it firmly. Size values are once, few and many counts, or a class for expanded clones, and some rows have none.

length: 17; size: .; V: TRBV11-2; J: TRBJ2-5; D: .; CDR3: CASSLDLRGAGGETQYF; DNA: TGTGCCAGCAGCTTAGATCTTCGGGGGGCAGGAGGAGAGACCCAGTACTTC
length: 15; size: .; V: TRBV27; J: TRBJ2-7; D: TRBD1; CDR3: CASSPTGTGHYEQYF; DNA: TGTGCCAGCAGTCCCACCGGGACAGGGCACTACGAGCAGTACTTC
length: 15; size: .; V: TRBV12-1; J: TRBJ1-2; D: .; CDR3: CASSSYPTGGPGYTF; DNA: TGTGCCAGCAGCAGCTACCCAACAGGGGGTCCTGGCTACACCTTC
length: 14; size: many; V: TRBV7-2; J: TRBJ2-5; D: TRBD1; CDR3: CASSYRGMAETQYF; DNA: TGTGCCAGCAGTTACAGGGGGATGGCGGAGACCCAGTACTTC
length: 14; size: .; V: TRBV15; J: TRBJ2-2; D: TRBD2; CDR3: CATSTGGLSGELFF; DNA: TGTGCCACCAGCACGGGGGGGCTCTCCGGGGAGCTGTTTTTT
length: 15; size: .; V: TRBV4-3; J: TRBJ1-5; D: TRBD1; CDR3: CASSPEDRGGQPQHF; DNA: TGCGCCAGCAGCCCAGAGGACAGGGGAGGTCAGCCCCAGCATTTT
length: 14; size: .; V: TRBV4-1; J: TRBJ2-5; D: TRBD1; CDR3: CASSPGQGVETQYF; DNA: TGCGCCAGCAGCCCGGGACAGGGGGTAGAGACCCAGTACTTC
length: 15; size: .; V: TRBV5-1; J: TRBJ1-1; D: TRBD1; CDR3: CASSSSTGVYTEAFF; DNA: TGCGCCAGCAGCTCTTCGACAGGGGTTTACACTGAAGCTTTCTTT
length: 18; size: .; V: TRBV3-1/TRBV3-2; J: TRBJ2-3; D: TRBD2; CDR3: CASSQDRLAGDSTDTQYF; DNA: TGTGCCAGCAGCCAAGATCGTCTAGCGGGAGACAGCACAGATACGCAGTATTTT
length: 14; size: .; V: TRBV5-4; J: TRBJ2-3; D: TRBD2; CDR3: CASNPGGGADTQYF; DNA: TGTGCCAGCAATCCGGGAGGAGGGGCAGATACGCAGTATTTT
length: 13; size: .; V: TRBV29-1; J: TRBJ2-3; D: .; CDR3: CSVDGARTDTQYF; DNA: TGCAGCGTTGATGGGGCTAGGACAGATACGCAGTATTTT
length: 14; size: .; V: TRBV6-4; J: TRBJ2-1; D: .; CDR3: CASSAAGSYNEQFF; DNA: TGTGCCAGCAGTGCCGCGGGGTCCTACAATGAGCAGTTCTTC
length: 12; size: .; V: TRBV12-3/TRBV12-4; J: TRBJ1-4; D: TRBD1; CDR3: CASSLQGEKLFF; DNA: TGTGCCAGCAGCCTACAGGGGGAAAAACTGTTTTTT
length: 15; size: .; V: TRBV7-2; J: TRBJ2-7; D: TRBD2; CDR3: CASSVGLAASYEQYF; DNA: TGTGCCAGCAGCGTAGGACTAGCGGCTTCCTACGAGCAGTACTTC
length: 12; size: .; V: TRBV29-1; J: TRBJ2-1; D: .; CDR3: CSVEEIGVREFF; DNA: TGCAGCGTTGAAGAGATCGGGGTAAGGGAGTTCTTC
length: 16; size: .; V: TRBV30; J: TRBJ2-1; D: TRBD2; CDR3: CAWGRTSGGIYNEQFF; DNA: TGTGCCTGGGGGCGGACTAGCGGTGGAATCTACAATGAGCAGTTCTTC
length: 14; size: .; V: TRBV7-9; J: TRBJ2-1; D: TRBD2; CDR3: CASRWTSGANEQFF; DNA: TGTGCCAGCAGGTGGACTAGCGGGGCTAATGAGCAGTTCTTC